The rows below give T cell receptor beta chains drawn from one sample of a study of T cell responses to AZD1222 COVID-19 vaccine. Sequencing was performed with immunoSEQ multiplex PCR; in TCRdb, only in-frame clones are kept and a portion is missing. The sample lists about 120,000 clones; about 90% were seen once. This material consisted of peripheral blood, taken 28 days after the second AZD1222 dose. Every receptor here comes from an adult who received the AZD1222 COVID-19 vaccine. The CDR3 runs from the conserved cysteine through the conserved F or W. The D gene is left open where the match is weak. Clone sizes are given selectively: once, few, many, or a class where the clone is expanded.

V gene: TRBV4-3
D gene: TRBD1
clone size: .
J gene: TRBJ1-3
CDR3 DNA: TGCGCCAGCAGCCAGGGATTGGACAGGGGGATTAGAAACACCATATATTTT
CDR3 protein: CASSQGLDRGIRNTIYF

V gene: TRBV29-1
D gene: TRBD1
clone size: .
J gene: TRBJ1-3
CDR3 DNA: TGCAGCGTTGAACCAGGGGGCGCAGGTGGAAACACCATATATTTT
CDR3 protein: CSVEPGGAGGNTIYF

V gene: TRBV28
D gene: .
clone size: .
J gene: TRBJ2-7
CDR3 DNA: TGTGCCAGCAGTTTAAATCCAGGGGTCTACGAGCAGTACTTC
CDR3 protein: CASSLNPGVYEQYF

V gene: TRBV6-5
D gene: TRBD1
clone size: .
J gene: TRBJ2-7
CDR3 DNA: TGTGCCAGCATCGACCGGGACAGATATTACGAGCAGTACTTC
CDR3 protein: CASIDRDRYYEQYF

V gene: TRBV3-1/TRBV3-2
D gene: .
clone size: .
J gene: TRBJ2-7
CDR3 DNA: TGTGCCAGCAGCCAAGGTATAAAGACTAGCTACGAGCAGTACTTC
CDR3 protein: CASSQGIKTSYEQYF

V gene: TRBV28
D gene: .
clone size: .
J gene: TRBJ1-5
CDR3 DNA: TGTGCCAGCAGCGCGGACACGGATAGCAATCAGCCCCAGCATTTT
CDR3 protein: CASSADTDSNQPQHF

V gene: TRBV30
D gene: .
clone size: .
J gene: TRBJ1-1
CDR3 DNA: TGTGCCTGGAGTGTAGGGACAGAAGCTTTCTTT
CDR3 protein: CAWSVGTEAFF

V gene: TRBV19
D gene: .
clone size: .
J gene: TRBJ1-6
CDR3 DNA: TGTGCCAGTAGCTCGTTGGCAGGGTGGAATTCACCCCTCCACTTT
CDR3 protein: CASSSLAGWNSPLHF

V gene: TRBV4-3
D gene: .
clone size: .
J gene: TRBJ1-6
CDR3 DNA: TGCGCCAGCAGCCAAGACTTCGACGGCGGTTATAATTCACCCCTCCACTTT
CDR3 protein: CASSQDFDGGYNSPLHF

V gene: TRBV18
D gene: TRBD1
clone size: .
J gene: TRBJ1-3
CDR3 DNA: TGTGCCAGTAACAGGGGCCGTGACACCATATATTTT
CDR3 protein: CASNRGRDTIYF

V gene: TRBV24-1
D gene: .
clone size: few
J gene: TRBJ2-5
CDR3 DNA: TGTGCCACCAGTGAGGTCAGGGGTATCGAGGAGACCCAGTACTTC
CDR3 protein: CATSEVRGIEETQYF

V gene: TRBV7-2
D gene: .
clone size: .
J gene: TRBJ1-1
CDR3 DNA: TGTGCCAGCAGCACCAATCCAACTGCTGGCGGGGTGAACACTGAAGCTTTCTTT
CDR3 protein: CASSTNPTAGGVNTEAFF

V gene: TRBV18
D gene: TRBD1
clone size: .
J gene: TRBJ2-7
CDR3 DNA: TGTGCCAGCTCACGTCGGACAGGGAAGGACTACGAGCAGTACTTC
CDR3 protein: CASSRRTGKDYEQYF

V gene: TRBV6-5
D gene: .
clone size: .
J gene: TRBJ2-6
CDR3 DNA: TGTGCCAGCAGGACATCCTCCTCTGGGGCCAACGTCCTGACTTTC
CDR3 protein: CASRTSSSGANVLTF

V gene: TRBV7-8
D gene: TRBD1
clone size: once
J gene: TRBJ1-5
CDR3 DNA: TGTGCCAGCAGCTCCCGGTTCGACAGGGGGCTATCGGGCAATCAGCCCCAGCATTTT
CDR3 protein: CASSSRFDRGLSGNQPQHF

V gene: TRBV6-2/TRBV6-3
D gene: .
clone size: few
J gene: TRBJ1-5
CDR3 DNA: TGTGCCAGCAGTTGGGGGGATAGCAATCAGCCCCAGCATTTT
CDR3 protein: CASSWGDSNQPQHF

V gene: TRBV5-5
D gene: .
clone size: .
J gene: TRBJ1-5
CDR3 DNA: TGTGCCAGCAGCTTGGATGGACGACGTCATCAGCCCCAGCATTTT
CDR3 protein: CASSLDGRRHQPQHF